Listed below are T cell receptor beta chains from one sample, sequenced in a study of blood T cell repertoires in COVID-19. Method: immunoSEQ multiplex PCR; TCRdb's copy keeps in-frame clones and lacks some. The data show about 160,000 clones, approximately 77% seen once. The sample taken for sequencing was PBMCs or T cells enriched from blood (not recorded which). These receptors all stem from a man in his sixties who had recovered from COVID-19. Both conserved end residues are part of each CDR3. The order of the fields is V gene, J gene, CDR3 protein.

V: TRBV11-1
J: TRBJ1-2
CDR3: CASSLVTTHNSDGYTF

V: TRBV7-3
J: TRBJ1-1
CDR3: CASSLQPRTVDTEAFF

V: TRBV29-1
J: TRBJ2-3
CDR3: CSVRGTSGGSSTDTQYF

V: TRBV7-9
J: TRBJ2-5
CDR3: CASSLGTSGVETQYF

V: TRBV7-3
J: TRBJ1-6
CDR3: CASSLSVDNSPLHF

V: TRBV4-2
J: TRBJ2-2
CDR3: CASSQGTSGRLSTGELFF

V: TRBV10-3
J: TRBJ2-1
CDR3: CAILPGQGSPGGKVSYNEQFF

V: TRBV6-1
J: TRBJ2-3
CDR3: CASSENGRGTDTQYF

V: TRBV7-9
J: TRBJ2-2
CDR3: CASNPGQGDTGELFF

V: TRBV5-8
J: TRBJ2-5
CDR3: CASTHRNTAQETQYF

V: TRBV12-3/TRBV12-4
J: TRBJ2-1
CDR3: CASSLEQRKQFF

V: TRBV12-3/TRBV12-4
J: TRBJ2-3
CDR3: CASSLGGPDTQYF

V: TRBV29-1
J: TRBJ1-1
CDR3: CSGEVTGAGREAFF

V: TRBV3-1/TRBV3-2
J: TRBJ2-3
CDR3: CASSPRGLSTDTQYF

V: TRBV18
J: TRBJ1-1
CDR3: CASSPQGNTEAFF

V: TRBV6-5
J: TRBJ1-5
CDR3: CASRAQGPSNQPQHF

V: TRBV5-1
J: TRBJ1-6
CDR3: CASSGGQPNSPLHF

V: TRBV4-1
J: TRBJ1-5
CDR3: CASSQDGRGAVSNQPQHF

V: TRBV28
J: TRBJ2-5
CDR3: CASSLTSGGPGTQYF

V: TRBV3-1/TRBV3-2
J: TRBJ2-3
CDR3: CASSPLRETSTDTQYF